A single sample gave rise to the 14 T cell receptor beta chains below, sequenced in a study of cytomegalovirus exposure and HLA in healthy donors (dated by TCRdb to 2016 to 2017). Library prep was done by the immunoSEQ multiplex PCR assay. A mixture of 60 forward primers for TCR Vbeta segments and 13 reverse primers for TCR Jbeta segments was used in the multiplex PCR. What TCRdb holds here is the immuneACCESS table cut down to in-frame rearrangements. Part of the clones is not present; checked against another copy, under half of the missing clones reflect an unresolved V gene, and the others are unexplained. This sample lists under 80,000 clones; 65% to 75% were detected once. Approximately 5% of the sample goes to the ten largest clones. Input material: PBMCs. The source of these receptors is a woman aged 30 to 39 in good health and CMV-seronegative.

The rearrangement uses TRBV19 and TRBJ2-6, with unresolved D. V was pared by 1 base and J by 1 base, with 8 bases between. This CDR3 is 16 amino acids long. Per the germline V gene, CDR1 is LNHDA and CDR2 is SQIVND (reference sequence). The CDR3 DNA reads TGTGCCAGTAGTATAGCGGTCCGGTCTGGGGCCAACGTCCTGACTTTC. Translation gives CASSIAVRSGANVLTF.

The J gene is TRBJ2-5, the V gene TRBV13, with 8 bases lining up with TRBD2. The CDR3 totals 16 residues. Trimming took 6 bases from V and 2 from J; bases not matched to a gene: 11. Germline-derived CDR1 and CDR2 are PRHDT and FYEKMQ (reference sequence). Here the CDR3 reads CASRTGAGGVQETQYF. The CDR3, as DNA: TGTGCCAGCAGGACGGGGGCCGGGGGGGTACAAGAGACCCAGTACTTC.

The chain couples TRBV7-9 to TRBJ1-5, with D perhaps TRBD1 (5 bases). V was pared by 3 bases and J by 4 bases, with 10 bases between. This CDR3 contains 14 residues. CDR1 and CDR2 from the germline V gene are SEHNR and FQNEAQ (reference sequence). The chain's CDR3 is CASSFDGGNQPQHF. The CDR3 nucleotides are TGTGCCAGCAGCTTTGACGGGGGTAATCAGCCCCAGCATTTT. Full variable domain (outside the CDR3, taken from reference TRBV7-9 and TRBJ1-5): DTGVSQNPRHKITKRGQNVTFRCDPISEHNRLYWYRQTLGQGPEFLTYFQNEAQLEKSRLLSDRFSAERPKGSFSTLEIQRTEQGDSAMYLCASSFDGGNQPQHFGDGTRLSIL.

J is TRBJ2-7 and V is TRBV5-4, with TRBD1 identical over 7 bases. The CDR3 runs 14 residues. The germline gives CDR1 SGHNT, CDR2 YYREEE (reference sequence). J lost 0 bases, V lost 0 bases, and 0 bases had no gene match. CDR3 in DNA: TGTGCCAGCAGCTTGGCAGGGGGCTCCTACGAGCAGTACTTC. Translating gives CASSLAGGSYEQYF.

The chain carries TRBV7-3 and TRBJ2-3, with TRBD2 matching 7 bases. J gave up 3 bases and V 3 bases, and 9 bases lay outside the gene matches. Germline CDR1 reads SGHTA; CDR2 reads FQGTGA. The CDR3 has 16 amino acids. The CDR3 coding sequence is TGTGCCAGCAGCTTTAAGGCGGGAGCGGGGACAGATACGCAGTATTTT. Protein product: CASSFKAGAGTDTQYF.

This clone has just a few counts. This chain joins TRBV25-1 and TRBJ1-1; TRBD1 matches 7 bases. The CDR3 sequence is 13 residues long. After removal of 6 bases from V and 4 bases from J, the junction contained 5 bases not matched to a gene. Per the germline V gene, CDR1 is MGHDK and CDR2 is SYGVNS. The CDR3 reads CASSKTGITEAFF. CDR3 sequence (DNA): TGTGCCAGCAGCAAGACAGGGATCACTGAAGCTTTCTTT.

The gene calls are TRBV30 and TRBJ1-1, with 7 nucleotides matching TRBD1. V shed 0 bases, J shed 4 bases, and the junction held 8 bases outside the gene matches. Germline V lookup: CDR1 GTSNPN, CDR2 SVGIG (reference sequence). The CDR3 spans 15 residues. CDR3 region: CAWSVPATGPTEAFF. The CDR3 nucleotides are TGTGCCTGGAGTGTACCCGCGACAGGGCCCACTGAAGCTTTCTTT.

The chain employs TRBV2 and TRBJ1-3, with 8 bases fitting TRBD1. The V segment lost 6 bases and the J segment 2 bases; nucleotides outside the gene matches: 6. Per germline, CDR1 SNHLY and CDR2 FYNNEI. This CDR3 contains 15 residues. The CDR3 DNA reads TGTGCCAGCAGGACGGACAGGGAGCCTGGAAACACCATATATTTT. Residues: CASRTDREPGNTIYF.

The J gene is TRBJ2-7, the V gene TRBV19, with a possible D match to TRBD1 (7 bases). Germline values: CDR1 LNHDA, CDR2 SQIVND (reference sequence). The length of the CDR3 is 15 residues. Trimming took off 1 base at V and 3 bases at J, with 13 bases between the two ends. The CDR3 region is CASSIAPGGGYEQYF. CDR3 nucleotide sequence: TGTGCCAGTAGTATAGCCCCAGGGGGAGGCTACGAGCAGTACTTC.

This chain connects TRBV5-1 to TRBJ1-6, with unresolved D. Germline V CDR1 and CDR2: SGHRS, YFSETQ. CDR3 size: 12 residues. V lost 3 bases and J 7 bases, leaving 5 bases between the germline ends. The CDR3 sequence is CASSSENSPLHF. CDR3 nucleotide sequence: TGCGCCAGCAGCTCGGAGAATTCACCCCTCCACTTT.

Points on this clone: Other DNA sequences in the sample encode the same CDR3. V is TRBV5-1 and J is TRBJ1-1; 7 positions match TRBD1. After removal of 4 bases from V and 1 base from J, the junction contained 7 bases not matched to a gene. Germline V gene data show CDR1 as SGHRS and CDR2 as YFSETQ. CDR3 length: 15 amino acids. CDR3 sequence (DNA): TGCGCCAGCAGCCGACTTGGGACAGAGAACACTGAAGCTTTCTTT. Amino acids: CASSRLGTENTEAFF.

The chain uses TRBV7-9 and TRBJ2-1; possible D gene TRBD2, 6 bases. CDR1 and CDR2 from the germline V gene are SEHNR and FQNEAQ (reference sequence). The V end lost 4 bases, the J end lost 5 bases, and 15 bases lay between the germline ends. The CDR3 is 15 residues long. CDR3 protein: CASSSSGLGNNEQFF. CDR3 DNA: TGTGCCAGCAGCTCCAGCGGGCTTGGGAACAATGAGCAGTTCTTC.

This clone is a singleton in its sample. The CDR3 bases are TGTGCCAGCAGTGATCTCAGGGTTACCTACAATGAGCAGTTCTTC. Translating gives CASSDLRVTYNEQFF. The rearrangement joins TRBV25-1 to TRBJ2-1; a weak D match, TRBD1 (5 bases). Germline CDR1 MGHDK, CDR2 SYGVNS. Between the trimmed V and J ends, which lost 3 bases and 2 bases, there was a span of 11 bases. CDR3 length: 15 amino acids.

This clone occurred once. The CDR3 nucleotides are TGTGCCAGCAGCTGGGCTAGCGGGAGCTACAATGAGCAGTTCTTC. It yields the protein CASSWASGSYNEQFF. This sequence joins TRBV5-8 and TRBJ2-1, with 10 bases identical to TRBD2. The V and J ends lost 3 bases and 3 bases, in that order; junction bases with no gene match: 3. Germline values: CDR1 SGHTS, CDR2 YDEGEE. The CDR3 extends over 15 amino acids.